This T cell receptor (beta chain) came from a study of shared clonotypes between healthy human individuals. Assay runs were performed at deep level. On ten immunoSEQ deep assay plates, unsorted PBMC DNA was sequenced. Original methodology: As immunoSEQ supplied junction-only sequences (without quality scores), filtering differed. Here immunoSEQ multiplex PCR was the method, and the copy in TCRdb shows in-frame clones only, minus some. The DNA gave D and trimming, while V, J and clone size come from that table. The top ten hold 12% of the sample, which has approximately 500,000 clones, approximately 84% seen once. This clone has ten or more counts. Trimming at V came to 6 bases and at J to 5 bases, leaving 10 bases not matched to a gene. CDR3 size: 15 residues. Germline loops: CDR1 MDHEN, CDR2 SYDVKM. Each of the donors was a healthy adult who was HIV-negative and had not had a recent acute infection or vaccination.

The sequenced sample consisted of PBMCs. The chain uses TRBV28 and TRBJ1-5, with 7 bases aligning to TRBD1. The clonotype was recovered from a woman aged 40 to 50 in good health. Some clones in this sample may be carry-over from other donors' samples. The CDR3, as DNA: TGTGCCAGCAGCAGAATCAGGGGGACTTATCAGCCCCAGCATTTT. It codes for CASSRIRGTYQPQHF.